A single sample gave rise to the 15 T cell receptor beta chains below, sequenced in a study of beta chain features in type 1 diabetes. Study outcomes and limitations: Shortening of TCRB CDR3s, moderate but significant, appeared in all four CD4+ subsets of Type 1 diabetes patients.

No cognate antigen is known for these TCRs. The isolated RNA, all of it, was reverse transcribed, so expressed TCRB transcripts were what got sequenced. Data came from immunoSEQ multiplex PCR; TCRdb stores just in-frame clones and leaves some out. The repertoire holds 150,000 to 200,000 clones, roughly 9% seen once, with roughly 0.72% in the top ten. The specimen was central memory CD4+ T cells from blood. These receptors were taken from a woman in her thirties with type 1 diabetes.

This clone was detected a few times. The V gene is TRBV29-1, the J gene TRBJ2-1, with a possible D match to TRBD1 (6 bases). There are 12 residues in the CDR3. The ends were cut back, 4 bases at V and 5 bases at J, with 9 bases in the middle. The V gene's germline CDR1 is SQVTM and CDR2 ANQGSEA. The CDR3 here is CSVGAGDNEQFF. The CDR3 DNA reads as TGCAGCGTTGGGGCAGGGGACAATGAGCAGTTCTTC.

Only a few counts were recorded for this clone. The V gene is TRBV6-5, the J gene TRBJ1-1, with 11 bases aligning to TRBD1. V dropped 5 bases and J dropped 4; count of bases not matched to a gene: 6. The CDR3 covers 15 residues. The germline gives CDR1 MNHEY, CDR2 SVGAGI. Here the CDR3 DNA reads TGTGCCAGCAGTCGGGACAGGGGGGAGGTCACTGAAGCTTTCTTT. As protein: CASSRDRGEVTEAFF.

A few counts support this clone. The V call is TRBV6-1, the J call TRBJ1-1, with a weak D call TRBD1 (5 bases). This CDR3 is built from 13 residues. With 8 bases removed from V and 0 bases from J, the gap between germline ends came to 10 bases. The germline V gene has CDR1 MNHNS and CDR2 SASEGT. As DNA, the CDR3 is TGTGCCAGCGGGGGGACTATGAACACTGAAGCTTTCTTT. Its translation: CASGGTMNTEAFF.

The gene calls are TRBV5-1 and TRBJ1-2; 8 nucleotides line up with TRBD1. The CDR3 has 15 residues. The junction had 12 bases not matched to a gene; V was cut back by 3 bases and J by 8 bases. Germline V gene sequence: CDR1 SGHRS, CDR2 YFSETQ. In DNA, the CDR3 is TGCGCCAGCAGCTCGCTCGCAGGACAGGGCTCGGGCTACACCTTC. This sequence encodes CASSSLAGQGSGYTF.

CDR3 amino acids: CASSLGRVDTIYF. The CDR3 DNA follows: TGTGCCAGCAGTTTAGGCAGGGTGGACACCATATATTTT. The chain couples TRBV28 to TRBJ1-3; a possible D gene is TRBD1 (5 bases). The germline V gene has CDR1 MDHEN and CDR2 SYDVKM. Trimming cost V 2 bases and J 8 bases, with 10 bases left between them. The CDR3 spans 13 residues.

The CDR3 nucleotides read TGTGCCAGCAGCGTAGAAGCTAGCGGGAGGACGGGAGATACGCAGTATTTT. The encoded protein is CASSVEASGRTGDTQYF. The chain combines TRBV9 with TRBJ2-3; TRBD2 agrees at 11 bases. The CDR3 has 17 amino acids. CDR1 and CDR2 (germline): SGDLS, YYNGEE. With 0 bases clipped from V and 5 bases from J, the junction kept 8 bases outside the gene matches.

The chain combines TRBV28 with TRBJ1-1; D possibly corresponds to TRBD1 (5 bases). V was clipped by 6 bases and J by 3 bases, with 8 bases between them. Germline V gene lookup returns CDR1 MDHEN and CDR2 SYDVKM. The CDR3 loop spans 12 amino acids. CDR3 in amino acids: CASSTGDTEAFF. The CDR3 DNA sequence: TGTGCCAGCAGCACGGGGGACACTGAAGCTTTCTTT.

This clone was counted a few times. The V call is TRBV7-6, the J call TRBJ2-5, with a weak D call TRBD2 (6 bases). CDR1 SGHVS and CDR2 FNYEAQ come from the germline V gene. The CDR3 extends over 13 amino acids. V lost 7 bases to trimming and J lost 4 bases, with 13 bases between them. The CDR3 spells CASTPTRAETQYF. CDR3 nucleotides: TGTGCCAGCACCCCGACTAGAGCAGAGACCCAGTACTTC.

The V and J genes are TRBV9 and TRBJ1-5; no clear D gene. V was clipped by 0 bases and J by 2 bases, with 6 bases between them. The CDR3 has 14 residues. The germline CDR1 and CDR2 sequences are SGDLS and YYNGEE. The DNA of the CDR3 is TGTGCCAGCAGCGTAGGTCAGGGCAATCAGCCCCAGCATTTT. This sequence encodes CASSVGQGNQPQHF.

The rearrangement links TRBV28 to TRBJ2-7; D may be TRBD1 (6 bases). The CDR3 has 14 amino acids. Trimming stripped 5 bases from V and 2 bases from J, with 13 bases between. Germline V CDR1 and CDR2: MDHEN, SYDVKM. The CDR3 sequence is CASSRPGHTYEQYF. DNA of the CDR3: TGTGCCAGCAGTCGACCGGGACACACCTACGAGCAGTACTTC.

CDR3 DNA sequence: TGTGCCAGCGGGACTAGTCAGGCCGCCGGGGAGCTGTTTTTT. Protein product: CASGTSQAAGELFF. The J gene is TRBJ2-2, the V gene TRBV4-2; 8 bases are a match to TRBD2. Germline-derived CDR1 and CDR2 are LGHNA and YNFKEQ. CDR3 size: 14 residues. V was clipped by 8 bases and J by 6 bases; unmatched bases: 8.

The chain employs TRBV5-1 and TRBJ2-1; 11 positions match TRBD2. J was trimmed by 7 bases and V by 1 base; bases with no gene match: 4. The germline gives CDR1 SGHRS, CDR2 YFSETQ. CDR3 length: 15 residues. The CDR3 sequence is CASSLTGTSGNEQFF. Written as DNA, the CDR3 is TGCGCCAGCAGCTTGACAGGGACTAGCGGAAATGAGCAGTTCTTC. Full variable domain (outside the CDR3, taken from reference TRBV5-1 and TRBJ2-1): KAGVTQTPRYLIKTRGQQVTLSCSPISGHRSVSWYQQTPGQGLQFLFEYFSETQRNKGNFPGRFSGRQFSNSRSEMNVSTLELGDSALYLCASSLTGTSGNEQFFGPGTRLTVL.

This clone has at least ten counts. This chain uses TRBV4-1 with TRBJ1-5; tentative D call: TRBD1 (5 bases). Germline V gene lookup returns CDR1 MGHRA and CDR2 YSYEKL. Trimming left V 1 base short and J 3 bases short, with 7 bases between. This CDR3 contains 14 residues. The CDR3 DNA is TGCGCCAGCAGCCAAGTGGACAACAATCAGCCCCAGCATTTT. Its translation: CASSQVDNNQPQHF.

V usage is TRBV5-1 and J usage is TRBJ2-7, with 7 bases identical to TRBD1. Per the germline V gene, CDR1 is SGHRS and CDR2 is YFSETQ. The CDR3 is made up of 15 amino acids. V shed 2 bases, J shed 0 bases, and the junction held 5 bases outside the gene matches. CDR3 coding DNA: TGCGCCAGCAGCTTATTGGGACAGCCCTCCTACGAGCAGTACTTC. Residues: CASSLLGQPSYEQYF.

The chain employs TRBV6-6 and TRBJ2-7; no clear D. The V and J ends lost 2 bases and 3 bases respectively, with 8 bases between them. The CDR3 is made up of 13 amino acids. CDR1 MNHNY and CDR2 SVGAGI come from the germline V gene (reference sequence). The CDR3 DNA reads TGTGCCAGCAGTTACAGGCGCGGCTACGAGCAGTACTTC. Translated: CASSYRRGYEQYF.